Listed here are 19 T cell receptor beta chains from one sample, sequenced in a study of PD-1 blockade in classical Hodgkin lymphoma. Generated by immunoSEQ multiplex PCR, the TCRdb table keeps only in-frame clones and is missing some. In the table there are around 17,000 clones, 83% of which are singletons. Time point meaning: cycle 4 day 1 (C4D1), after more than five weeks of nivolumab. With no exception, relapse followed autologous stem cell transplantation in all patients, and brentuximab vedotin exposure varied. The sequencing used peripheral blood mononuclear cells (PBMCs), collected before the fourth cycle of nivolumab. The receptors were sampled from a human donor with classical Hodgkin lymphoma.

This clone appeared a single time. The CDR3 loop reads CASSGQGALQYF. In DNA form, the CDR3 reads TGTGCCAGCAGCGGCCAGGGGGCATTACAGTACTTC. The chain carries TRBV7-9 and TRBJ2-7, with 8 bases fitting TRBD1. The CDR3 is 12 amino acids. Germline V gene sequence: CDR1 SEHNR, CDR2 FQNEAQ (reference sequence). V lost 5 bases, J lost 10 bases, and 7 bases stayed unmatched. Based on the CDR3 plus reference TRBV7-9 and TRBJ2-7, the full variable domain is DTGVSQNPRHKITKRGQNVTFRCDPISEHNRLYWYRQTLGQGPEFLTYFQNEAQLEKSRLLSDRFSAERPKGSFSTLEIQRTEQGDSAMYLCASSGQGALQYFGPGTRLTVT.

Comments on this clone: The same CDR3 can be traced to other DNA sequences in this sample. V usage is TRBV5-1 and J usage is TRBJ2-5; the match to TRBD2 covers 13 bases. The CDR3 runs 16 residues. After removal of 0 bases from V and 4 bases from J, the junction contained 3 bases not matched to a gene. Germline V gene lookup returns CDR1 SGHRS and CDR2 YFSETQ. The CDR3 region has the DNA TGCGCCAGCAGCTTGGCCGGACTAGCGGGGGTAGAGACCCAGTACTTC. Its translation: CASSLAGLAGVETQYF.

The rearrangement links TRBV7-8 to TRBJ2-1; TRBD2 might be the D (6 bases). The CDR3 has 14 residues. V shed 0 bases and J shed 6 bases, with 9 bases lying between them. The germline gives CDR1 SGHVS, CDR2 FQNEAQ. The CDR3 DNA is TGTGCCAGCAGCTTAGCGGGGGGTCCCAATGAGCAGTTCTTC. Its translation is CASSLAGGPNEQFF.

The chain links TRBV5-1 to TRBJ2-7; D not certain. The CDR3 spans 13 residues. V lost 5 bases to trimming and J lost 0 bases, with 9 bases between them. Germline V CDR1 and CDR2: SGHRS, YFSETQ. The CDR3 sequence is CASSSSSSYEQYF. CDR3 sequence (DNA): TGCGCCAGCAGTAGCAGTAGCTCCTACGAGCAGTACTTC.

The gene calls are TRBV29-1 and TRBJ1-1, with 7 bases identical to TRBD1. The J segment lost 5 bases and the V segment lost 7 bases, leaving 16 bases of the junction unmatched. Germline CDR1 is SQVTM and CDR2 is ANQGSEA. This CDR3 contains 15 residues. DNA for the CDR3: TGCAGCGCCCAATACAGACAGGGAAAGGGAACTGAAGCTTTCTTT. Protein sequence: CSAQYRQGKGTEAFF.

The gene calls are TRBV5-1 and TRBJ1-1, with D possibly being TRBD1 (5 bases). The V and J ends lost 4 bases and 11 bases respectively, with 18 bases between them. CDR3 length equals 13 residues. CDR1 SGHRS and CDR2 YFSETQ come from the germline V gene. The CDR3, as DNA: TGCGCCAGCAGCCGGGAGGTGGGGCGGGGGGCTTTCTTT. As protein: CASSREVGRGAFF. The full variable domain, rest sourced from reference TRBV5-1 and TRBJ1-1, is KAGVTQTPRYLIKTRGQQVTLSCSPISGHRSVSWYQQTPGQGLQFLFEYFSETQRNKGNFPGRFSGRQFSNSRSEMNVSTLELGDSALYLCASSREVGRGAFFGQGTRLTVV.

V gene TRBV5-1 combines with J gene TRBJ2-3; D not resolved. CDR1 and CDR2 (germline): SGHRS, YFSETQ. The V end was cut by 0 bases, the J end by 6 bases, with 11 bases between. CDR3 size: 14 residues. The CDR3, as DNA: TGCGCCAGCAGCTTGGCCGACTCCCGGGATACGCAGTATTTT. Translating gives CASSLADSRDTQYF. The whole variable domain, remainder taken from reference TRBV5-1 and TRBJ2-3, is KAGVTQTPRYLIKTRGQQVTLSCSPISGHRSVSWYQQTPGQGLQFLFEYFSETQRNKGNFPGRFSGRQFSNSRSEMNVSTLELGDSALYLCASSLADSRDTQYFGPGTRLTVL.

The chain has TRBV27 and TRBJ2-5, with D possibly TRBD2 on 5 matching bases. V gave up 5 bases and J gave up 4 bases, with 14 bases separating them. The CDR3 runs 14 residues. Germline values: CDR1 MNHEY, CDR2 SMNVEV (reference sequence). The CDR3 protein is CASSPTPAGETQYF. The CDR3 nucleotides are TGTGCCAGCAGTCCAACCCCTGCGGGAGAGACCCAGTACTTC.

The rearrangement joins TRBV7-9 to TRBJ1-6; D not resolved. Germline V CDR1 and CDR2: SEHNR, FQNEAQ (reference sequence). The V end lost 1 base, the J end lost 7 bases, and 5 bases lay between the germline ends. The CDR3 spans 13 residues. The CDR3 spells CASSLDSNSPLHF. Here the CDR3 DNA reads TGTGCCAGCAGCTTAGACAGCAATTCACCCCTCCACTTT.

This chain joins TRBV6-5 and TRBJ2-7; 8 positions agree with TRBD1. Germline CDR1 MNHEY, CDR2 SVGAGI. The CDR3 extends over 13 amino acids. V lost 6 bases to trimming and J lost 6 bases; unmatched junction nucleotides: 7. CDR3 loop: CASSPQGAFEQYF. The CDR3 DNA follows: TGTGCCAGCAGCCCCCAGGGGGCTTTCGAGCAGTACTTC.

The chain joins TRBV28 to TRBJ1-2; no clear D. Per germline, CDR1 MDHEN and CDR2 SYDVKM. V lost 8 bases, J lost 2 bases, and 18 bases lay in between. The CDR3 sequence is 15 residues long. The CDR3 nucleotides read TGTGCCAGCGAAGGCGGGCTGCTAGGGAACTATGGCTACACCTTC. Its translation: CASEGGLLGNYGYTF.

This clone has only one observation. The CDR3 sequence is CASSGQGRKETQYF. The CDR3 DNA follows: TGCGCCAGCAGCGGACAGGGCAGGAAGGAGACCCAGTACTTC. V and J are TRBV5-1 and TRBJ2-5, with 8 positions matching TRBD1. This CDR3 spans 14 amino acids. The V and J ends lost 4 bases and 5 bases, in that order; junction bases with no gene match: 7. Germline V lookup: CDR1 SGHRS, CDR2 YFSETQ. Drawing the rest from reference TRBV5-1 and TRBJ2-5, the complete variable domain is KAGVTQTPRYLIKTRGQQVTLSCSPISGHRSVSWYQQTPGQGLQFLFEYFSETQRNKGNFPGRFSGRQFSNSRSEMNVSTLELGDSALYLCASSGQGRKETQYFGPGTRLLVL.

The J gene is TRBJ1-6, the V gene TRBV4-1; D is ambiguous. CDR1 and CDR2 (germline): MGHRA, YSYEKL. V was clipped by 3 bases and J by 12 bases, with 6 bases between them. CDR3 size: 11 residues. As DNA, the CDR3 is TGCGCCAGCAGCCATGGGGAACCCCTCCACTTT. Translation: CASSHGEPLHF.

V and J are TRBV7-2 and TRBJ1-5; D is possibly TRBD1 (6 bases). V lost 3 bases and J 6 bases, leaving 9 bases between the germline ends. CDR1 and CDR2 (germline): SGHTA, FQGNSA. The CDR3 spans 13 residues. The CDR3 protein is CASSFRGGQPQHF. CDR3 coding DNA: TGTGCCAGCAGCTTCAGGGGTGGTCAGCCCCAGCATTTT.

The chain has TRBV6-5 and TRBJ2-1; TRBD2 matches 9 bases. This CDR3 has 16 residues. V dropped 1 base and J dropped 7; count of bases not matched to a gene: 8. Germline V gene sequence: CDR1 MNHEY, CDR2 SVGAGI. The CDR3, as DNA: TGTGCCAGCAGTTACTTTGGTAGCGGGGGTGTTAATGAGCAGTTCTTC. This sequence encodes CASSYFGSGGVNEQFF.

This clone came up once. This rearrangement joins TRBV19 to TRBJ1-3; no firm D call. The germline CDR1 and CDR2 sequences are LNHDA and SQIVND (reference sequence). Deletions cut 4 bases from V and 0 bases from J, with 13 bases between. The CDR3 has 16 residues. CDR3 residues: CASSSTGTFSGNTIYF. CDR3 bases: TGTGCCAGTAGTAGCACGGGTACCTTCTCTGGAAACACCATATATTTT. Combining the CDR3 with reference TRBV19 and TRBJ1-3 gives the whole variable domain DGGITQSPKYLFRKEGQNVTLSCEQNLNHDAMYWYRQDPGQGLRLIYYSQIVNDFQKGDIAEGYSVSREKKESFPLTVTSAQKNPTAFYLCASSSTGTFSGNTIYFGEGSWLTVV.

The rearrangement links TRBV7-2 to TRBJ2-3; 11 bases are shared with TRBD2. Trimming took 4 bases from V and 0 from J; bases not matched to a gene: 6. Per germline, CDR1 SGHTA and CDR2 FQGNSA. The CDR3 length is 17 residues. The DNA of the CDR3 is TGTGCCAGCAGCTCAGGGACTAGCGGTTCTAGCACAGATACGCAGTATTTT. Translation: CASSSGTSGSSTDTQYF.

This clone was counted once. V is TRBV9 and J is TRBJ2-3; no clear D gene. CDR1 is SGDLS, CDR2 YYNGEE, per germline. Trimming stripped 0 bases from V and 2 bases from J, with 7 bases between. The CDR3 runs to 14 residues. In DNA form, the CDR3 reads TGTGCCAGCAGCGTAGGCATCCACACAGATACGCAGTATTTT. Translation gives CASSVGIHTDTQYF.

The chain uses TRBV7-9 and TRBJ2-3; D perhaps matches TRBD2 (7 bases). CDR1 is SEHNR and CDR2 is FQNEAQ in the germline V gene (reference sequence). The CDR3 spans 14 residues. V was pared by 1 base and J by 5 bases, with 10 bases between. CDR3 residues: CASSLDGGQDTQYF. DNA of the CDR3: TGTGCCAGCAGCTTAGACGGGGGGCAAGATACGCAGTATTTT.